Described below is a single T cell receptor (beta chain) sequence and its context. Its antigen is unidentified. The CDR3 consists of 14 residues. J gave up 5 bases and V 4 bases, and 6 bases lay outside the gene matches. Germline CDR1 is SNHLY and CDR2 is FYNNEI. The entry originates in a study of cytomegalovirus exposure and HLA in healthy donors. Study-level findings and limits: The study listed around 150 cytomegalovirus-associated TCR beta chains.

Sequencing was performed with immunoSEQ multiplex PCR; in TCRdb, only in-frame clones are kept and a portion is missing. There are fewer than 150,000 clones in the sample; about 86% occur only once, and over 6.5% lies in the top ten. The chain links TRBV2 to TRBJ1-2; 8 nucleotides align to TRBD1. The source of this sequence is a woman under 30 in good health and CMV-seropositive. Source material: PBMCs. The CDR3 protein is CASSALGTGYGYTF. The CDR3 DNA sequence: TGTGCCAGCAGTGCTCTCGGGACAGGATATGGCTACACCTTC.